The text below deals with one TCR beta chain. This clone's antigen is unknown. Nothing much larger sits one base from this clone, and base qualities are not available. Receptors were amplified or captured by 5' RACE. The listed sequencing device is Illumina HiSeq 2000. A universal primer binding site was introduced by template switching, and a unique molecular identifier was present in the final cDNA, enabling accurate counting of TCR cDNA molecules. Specific primers in the conserved constant-segment region were used to synthesize first-strand cDNA for the TCR alpha and beta chains. To control for contamination, every cDNA library carried two barcodes: a SMART-Mk sample barcode plus Illumina barcodes. TruSeq adapter sequences, together with Illumina sample barcodes, were added in two successive PCR steps. The TCR alpha and beta cDNA libraries were sequenced on the Illumina HiSeq platform using custom primers. Per the original workflow: MiGEC processed the raw reads to extract unique molecular identifiers, while MiXCR was used to determine the CDR3 positions. For each individual, recombination models were inferred using an EM algorithm with the repgenHMM and IGoR tools. The tcR package in R was used for shared clonotype analysis, with sharing normalized by the product of cloneset sizes. To study raw recombination without the effects of thymic and clonal selection, out-of-frame nonproductive sequences were analyzed. Using fastp trimming at Q25 and MiXCR clonotype assembly, TCRdb reanalyzed the public sequencing data and kept in-frame beta chains. Identical CDR3 protein sequences are pooled into one entry, listed with their most common genes and DNA. It is TCRdb's table, rather than the study itself, that gives the V and J calls and clone size. This sample holds 1.5 million to 2 million distinct CDR3 sequences; more than 30% were observed only once. The ten largest clones add up to approximately 0.29% of the sample.

Every donor in the study was a healthy Caucasian. The CDR3 sequence holds 13 residues, the cysteine and phenylalanine included. The DNA shown is the 39-base CDR3, in frame from base 1. Via the germline V gene (reference sequence), CDR1 is DFQATT and CDR2 SNEGSKA. Trimming costs V 6 bases and J 2 bases, and their ends lie 14 bases apart. These data are taken from a study of identical twins (dated by TCRdb to the mid-2010s). Study-wide context: To test whether fetal clonotypes persist, the study used deep sequencing on TCR alpha and beta repertoires from monozygotic twins, unrelated adults of various ages, and cord blood. To rule out contamination, replicate twin experiments were performed at different times with different library preparation protocols.

Overall results and qualifications from the work: In monozygotic twins, out-of-frame TCR alpha sharing was systematically underestimated by recombination models, although the models agreed with sharing between unrelated individuals. Zero-insertion analyses could be partly confounded by invariant T cells such as MAIT and iNKT, though diverse VJ usage argued against such confounding for most clonotypes. Fewer insertions were carried by abundant cord blood beta clonotypes; a weaker similar trend was observed in young adult naive repertoires, while no such trend was observed in memory repertoires. In beta out-of-frame sequences, excess twin sharing was weaker, because having fewer shared sequences lowered the signal-to-noise ratio. Compared with coincidental sharing between unrelated individuals, out-of-frame TCR alpha sequences shared between twins had an excess of sequences with low generation probability. Because the same donors could not be followed over many years, the conclusions depended on cross-sectional statistical analysis.

The sequence is built from TRBV20-1 and TRBJ2-7; the D gene could be either TRBD1 or TRBD2, each agreeing at 5 bases. Input material: cord blood. This TCR derives from a newborn girl in good health. The nucleotide sequence is given as TGCAGTGCCCAAGAGAGGGGCACCTACGAGCAGTACTTC. It encodes CSAQERGTYEQYF.